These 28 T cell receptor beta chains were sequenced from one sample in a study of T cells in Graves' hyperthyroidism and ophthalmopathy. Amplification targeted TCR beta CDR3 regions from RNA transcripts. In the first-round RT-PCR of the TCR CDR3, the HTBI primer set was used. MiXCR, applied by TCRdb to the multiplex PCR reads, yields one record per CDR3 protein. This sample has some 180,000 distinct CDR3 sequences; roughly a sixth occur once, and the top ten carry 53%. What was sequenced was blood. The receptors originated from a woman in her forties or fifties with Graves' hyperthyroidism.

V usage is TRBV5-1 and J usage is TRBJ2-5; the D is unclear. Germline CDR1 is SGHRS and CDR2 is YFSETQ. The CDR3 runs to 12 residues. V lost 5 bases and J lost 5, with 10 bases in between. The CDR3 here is CASSVGLETQYF. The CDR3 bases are TGCGCCAGCAGTGTTGGGCTTGAGACCCAGTACTTC.

CDR3 nucleotides: TGCGCCAGCAGTCAAACGAAGGGGTACTCCTACGAGCAGTACTTC. Translation gives CASSQTKGYSYEQYF. V is TRBV4-1 and J is TRBJ2-7; D is possibly TRBD1 (5 bases). Trimming removed 6 bases from V and 0 bases from J, with 15 bases in between. CDR3 length: 15 residues. Germline V gives CDR1 MGHRA, CDR2 YSYEKL.

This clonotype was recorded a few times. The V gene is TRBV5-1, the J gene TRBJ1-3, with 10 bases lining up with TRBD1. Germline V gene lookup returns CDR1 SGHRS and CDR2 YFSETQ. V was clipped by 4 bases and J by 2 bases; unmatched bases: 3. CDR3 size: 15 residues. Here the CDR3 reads CASSRGTGAGNTIYF. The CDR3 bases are TGCGCCAGCAGCCGAGGGACAGGGGCTGGAAACACCATATATTTT.

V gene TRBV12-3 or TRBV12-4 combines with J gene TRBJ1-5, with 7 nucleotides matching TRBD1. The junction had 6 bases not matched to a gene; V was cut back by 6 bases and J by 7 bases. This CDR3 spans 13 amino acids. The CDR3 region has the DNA TGTGCCAGCAGCGAGACAGGGCCCCAGCCCCAGCATTTT. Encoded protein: CASSETGPQPQHF.

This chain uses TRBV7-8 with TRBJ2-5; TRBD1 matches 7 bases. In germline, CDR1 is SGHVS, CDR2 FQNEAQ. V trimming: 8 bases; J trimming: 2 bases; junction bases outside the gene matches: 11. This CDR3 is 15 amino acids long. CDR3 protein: CASRRQGQSQETQYF. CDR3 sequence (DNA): TGTGCCAGCCGCCGACAGGGTCAGTCGCAAGAGACCCAGTACTTC.

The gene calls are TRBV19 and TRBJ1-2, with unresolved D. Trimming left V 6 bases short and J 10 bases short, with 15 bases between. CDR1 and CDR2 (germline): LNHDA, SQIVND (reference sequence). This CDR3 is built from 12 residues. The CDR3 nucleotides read TGTGCCAGTAGCCCTGAGCGGAACCACTACACCTTC. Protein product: CASSPERNHYTF.

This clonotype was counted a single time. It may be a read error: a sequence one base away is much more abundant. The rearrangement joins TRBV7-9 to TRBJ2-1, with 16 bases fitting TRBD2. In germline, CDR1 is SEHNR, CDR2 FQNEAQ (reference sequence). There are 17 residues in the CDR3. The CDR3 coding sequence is TGTGCCAGCAGCCGCGAACCGGGACTAGCGGGAGGGGGTGAGCAGCTCTTC. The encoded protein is CASSREPGLAGGGEQLF. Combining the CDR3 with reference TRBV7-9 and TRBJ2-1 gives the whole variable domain DTGVSQNPRHKITKRGQNVTFRCDPISEHNRLYWYRQTLGQGPEFLTYFQNEAQLEKSRLLSDRFSAERPKGSFSTLEIQRTEQGDSAMYLCASSREPGLAGGGEQLFGPGTRLTVL.

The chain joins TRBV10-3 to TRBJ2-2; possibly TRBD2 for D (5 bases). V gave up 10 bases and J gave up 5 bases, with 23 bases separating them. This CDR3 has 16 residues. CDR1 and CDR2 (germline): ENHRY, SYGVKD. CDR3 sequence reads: CATKGGLGRGTGELFF. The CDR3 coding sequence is TGTGCCACCAAGGGTGGTCTGGGGAGAGGAACCGGGGAGCTGTTTTTT.

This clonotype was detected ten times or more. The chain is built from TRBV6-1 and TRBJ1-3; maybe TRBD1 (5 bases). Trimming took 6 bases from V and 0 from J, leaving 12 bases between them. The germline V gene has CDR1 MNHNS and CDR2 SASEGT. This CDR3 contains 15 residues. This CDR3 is CASRPLGDSGNTIYF. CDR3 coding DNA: TGTGCCAGCAGACCCCTGGGGGACTCTGGAAACACCATATATTTT.

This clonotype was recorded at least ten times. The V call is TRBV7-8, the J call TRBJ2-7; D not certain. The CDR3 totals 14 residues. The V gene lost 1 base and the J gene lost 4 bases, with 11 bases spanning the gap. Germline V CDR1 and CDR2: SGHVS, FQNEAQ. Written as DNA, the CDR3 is TGTGCCAGCAGCTTAGGTCCCGACCTTTACGAGCAGTACTTC. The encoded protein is CASSLGPDLYEQYF.

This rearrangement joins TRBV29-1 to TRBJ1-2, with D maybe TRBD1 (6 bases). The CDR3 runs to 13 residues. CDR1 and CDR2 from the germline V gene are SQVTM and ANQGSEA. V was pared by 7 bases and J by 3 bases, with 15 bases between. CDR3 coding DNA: TGCAGCGCCCCCAGTGCAGGGGACTATGGCTACACCTTC. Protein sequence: CSAPSAGDYGYTF.

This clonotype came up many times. CDR3 coding DNA: TGTGCCAGCAGTTTCACTTCCAGGGACCTTAACACTGAAGCTTTCTTT. The encoded protein is CASSFTSRDLNTEAFF. The chain couples TRBV27 to TRBJ1-1; weak D call: TRBD1 (5 bases). The CDR3 has 16 amino acids. The ends were cut back, 3 bases at V and 2 bases at J, with 16 bases in the middle. Germline CDR1 and CDR2: MNHEY and SMNVEV (reference sequence).

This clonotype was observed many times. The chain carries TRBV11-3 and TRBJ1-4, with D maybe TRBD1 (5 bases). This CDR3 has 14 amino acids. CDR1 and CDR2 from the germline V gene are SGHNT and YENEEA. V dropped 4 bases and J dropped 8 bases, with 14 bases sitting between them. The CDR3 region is CASSYGAGDEKLFF. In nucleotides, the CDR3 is TGTGCCAGCAGCTACGGCGCGGGGGACGAAAAACTGTTTTTT.

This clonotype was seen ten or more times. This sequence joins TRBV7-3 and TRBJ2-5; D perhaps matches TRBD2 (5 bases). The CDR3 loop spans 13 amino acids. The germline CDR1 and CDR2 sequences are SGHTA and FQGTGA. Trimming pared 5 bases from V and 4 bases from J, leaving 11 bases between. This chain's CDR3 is CASSPTGRETQYF. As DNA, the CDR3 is TGTGCCAGCAGCCCGACTGGGAGAGAGACCCAGTACTTC.

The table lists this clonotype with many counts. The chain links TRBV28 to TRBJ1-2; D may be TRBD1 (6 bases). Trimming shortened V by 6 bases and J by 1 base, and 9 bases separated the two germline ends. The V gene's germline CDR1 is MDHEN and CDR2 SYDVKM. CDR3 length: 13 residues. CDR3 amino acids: CASRTGSNYGYTF. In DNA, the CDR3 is TGTGCCAGCAGAACAGGGAGTAACTATGGCTACACCTTC.

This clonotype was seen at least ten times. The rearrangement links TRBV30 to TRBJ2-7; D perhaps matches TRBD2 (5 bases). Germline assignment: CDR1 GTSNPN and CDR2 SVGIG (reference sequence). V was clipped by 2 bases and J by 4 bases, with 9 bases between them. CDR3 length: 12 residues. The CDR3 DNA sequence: TGTGCCTGGAGTCGGACTTCGTACGAGCAGTACTTC. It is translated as CAWSRTSYEQYF.

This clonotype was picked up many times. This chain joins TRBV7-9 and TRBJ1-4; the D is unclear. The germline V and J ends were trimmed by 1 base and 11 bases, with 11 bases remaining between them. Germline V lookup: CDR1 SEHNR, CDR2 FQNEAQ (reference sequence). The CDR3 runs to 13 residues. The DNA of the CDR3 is TGTGCCAGCAGCTTAGGAGACTTGGGGAAACTGTTTTTT. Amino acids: CASSLGDLGKLFF.

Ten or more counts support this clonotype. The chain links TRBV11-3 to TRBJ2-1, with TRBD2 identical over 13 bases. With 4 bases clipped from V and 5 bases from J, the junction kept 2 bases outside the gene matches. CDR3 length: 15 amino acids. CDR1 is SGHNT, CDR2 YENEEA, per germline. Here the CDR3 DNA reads TGTGCCAGCAGCTCCGGGACTAGCGGGAACAATGAGCAGTTCTTC. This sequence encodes CASSSGTSGNNEQFF. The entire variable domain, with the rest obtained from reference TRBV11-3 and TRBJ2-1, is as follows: EAGVVQSPRYKIIEKKQPVAFWCNPISGHNTLYWYLQNLGQGPELLIRYENEEAVDDSQLPKDRFSAERLKGVDSTLKIQPAELGDSAVYLCASSSGTSGNNEQFFGPGTRLTVL.

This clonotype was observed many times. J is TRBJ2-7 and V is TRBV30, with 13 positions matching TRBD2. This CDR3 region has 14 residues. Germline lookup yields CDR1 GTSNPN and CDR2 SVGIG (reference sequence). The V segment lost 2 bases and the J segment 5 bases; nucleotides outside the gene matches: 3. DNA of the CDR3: TGTGCCTGGAGTACCGGGACTAGCGGGAACGAGCAGTACTTC. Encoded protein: CAWSTGTSGNEQYF.

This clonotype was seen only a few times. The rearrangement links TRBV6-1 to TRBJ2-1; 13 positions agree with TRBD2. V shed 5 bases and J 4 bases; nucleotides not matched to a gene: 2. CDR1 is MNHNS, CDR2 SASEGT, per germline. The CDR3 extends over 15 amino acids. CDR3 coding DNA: TGTGCCAGCAGTCGGACTAGCGGGAGTTACAATGAGCAGTTCTTC. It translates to CASSRTSGSYNEQFF.

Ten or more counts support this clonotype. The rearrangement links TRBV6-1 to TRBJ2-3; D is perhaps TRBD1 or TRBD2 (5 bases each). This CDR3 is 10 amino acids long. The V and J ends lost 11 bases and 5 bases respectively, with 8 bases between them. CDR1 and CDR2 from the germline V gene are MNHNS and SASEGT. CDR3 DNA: TGTGCCGGGGGAATAGATACGCAGTATTTT. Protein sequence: CAGGIDTQYF.

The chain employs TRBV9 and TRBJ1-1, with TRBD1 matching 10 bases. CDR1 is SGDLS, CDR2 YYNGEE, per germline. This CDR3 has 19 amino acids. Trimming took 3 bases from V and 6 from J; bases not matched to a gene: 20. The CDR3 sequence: CASSGFTGTGEGIGAEAFF. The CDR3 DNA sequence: TGTGCCAGCAGCGGATTTACTGGGACAGGGGAGGGGATCGGCGCTGAAGCTTTCTTT.

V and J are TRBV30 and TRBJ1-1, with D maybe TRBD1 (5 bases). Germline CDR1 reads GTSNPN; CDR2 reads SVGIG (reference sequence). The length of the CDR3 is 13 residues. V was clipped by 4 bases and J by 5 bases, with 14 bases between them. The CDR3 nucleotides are TGTGCCTGGATGGTCCAGGGCTGGACTGAAGCTTTCTTT. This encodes CAWMVQGWTEAFF.

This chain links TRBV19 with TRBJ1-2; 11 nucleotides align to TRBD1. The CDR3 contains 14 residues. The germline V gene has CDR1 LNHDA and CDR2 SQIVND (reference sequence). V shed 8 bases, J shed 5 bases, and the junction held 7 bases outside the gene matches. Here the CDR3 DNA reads TGTGCCAGTGGTTCGGACAGGGGGCTTTATGGCTACACCTTC. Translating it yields CASGSDRGLYGYTF.

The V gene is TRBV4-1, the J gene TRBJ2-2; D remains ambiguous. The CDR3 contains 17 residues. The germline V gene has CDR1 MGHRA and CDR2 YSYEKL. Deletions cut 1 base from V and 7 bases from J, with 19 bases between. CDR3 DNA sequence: TGCGCCAGCAGCCAAGCCCGCTCCGCCTTCGGAATCGGGGAGCTGTTTTTT. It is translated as CASSQARSAFGIGELFF.

DNA of the CDR3: TGCAGTGCTAGAGAGGGTTACCAAGAGACCCAGTACTTC. The encoded protein is CSAREGYQETQYF. The chain is built from TRBV20-1 and TRBJ2-5; D is ambiguous. CDR1 and CDR2 from the germline V gene are DFQATT and SNEGSKA (reference sequence). CDR3 length: 13 amino acids. V was pared by 0 bases and J by 0 bases, with 5 bases between.

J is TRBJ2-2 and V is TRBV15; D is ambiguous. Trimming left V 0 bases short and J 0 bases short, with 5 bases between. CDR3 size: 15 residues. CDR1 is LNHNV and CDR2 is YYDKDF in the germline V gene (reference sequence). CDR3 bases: TGTGCCACCAGCAGAGATCAAACGAACACCGGGGAGCTGTTTTTT. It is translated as CATSRDQTNTGELFF.

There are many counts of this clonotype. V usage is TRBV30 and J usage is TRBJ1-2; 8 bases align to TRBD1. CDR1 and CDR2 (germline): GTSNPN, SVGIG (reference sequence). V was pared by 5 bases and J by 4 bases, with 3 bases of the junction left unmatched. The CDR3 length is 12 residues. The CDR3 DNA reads TGTGCCTGGTCTCAGGGGGCCTATGGCTACACCTTC. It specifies CAWSQGAYGYTF.